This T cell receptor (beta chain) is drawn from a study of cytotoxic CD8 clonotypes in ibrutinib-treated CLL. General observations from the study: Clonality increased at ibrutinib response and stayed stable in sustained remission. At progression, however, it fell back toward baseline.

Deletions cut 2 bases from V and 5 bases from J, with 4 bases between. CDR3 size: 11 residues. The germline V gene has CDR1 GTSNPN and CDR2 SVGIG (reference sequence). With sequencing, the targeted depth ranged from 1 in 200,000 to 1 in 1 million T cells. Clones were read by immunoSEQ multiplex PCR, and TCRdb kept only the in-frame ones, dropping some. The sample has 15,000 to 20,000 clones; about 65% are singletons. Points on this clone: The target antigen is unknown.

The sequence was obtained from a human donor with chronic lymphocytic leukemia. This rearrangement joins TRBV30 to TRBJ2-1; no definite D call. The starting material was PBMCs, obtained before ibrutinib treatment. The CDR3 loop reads CAWSLDNEQFF. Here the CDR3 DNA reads TGTGCCTGGAGTCTAGACAATGAGCAGTTCTTC. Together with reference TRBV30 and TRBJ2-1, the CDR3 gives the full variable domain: SQTIHQWPATLVQPVGSPLSLECTVEGTSNPNLYWYRQAAGRGLQLLFYSVGIGQISSEVPQNLSASRPQDRQFILSSKKLLLSDSGFYLCAWSLDNEQFFGPGTRLTVL.